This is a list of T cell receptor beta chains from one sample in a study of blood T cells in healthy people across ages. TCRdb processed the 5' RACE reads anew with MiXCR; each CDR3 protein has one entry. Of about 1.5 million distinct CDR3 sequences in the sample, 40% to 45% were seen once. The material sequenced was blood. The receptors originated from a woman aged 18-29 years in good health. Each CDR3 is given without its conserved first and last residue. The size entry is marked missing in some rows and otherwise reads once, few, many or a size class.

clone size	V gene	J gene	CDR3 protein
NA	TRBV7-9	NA	AGSLGTGQVSYEQY
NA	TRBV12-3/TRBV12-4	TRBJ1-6	ASSDEGRRSPLH
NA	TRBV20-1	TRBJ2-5	SATTGGRGTQY
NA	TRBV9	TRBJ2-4	ASSTSGTAKNIQY
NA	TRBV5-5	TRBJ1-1	ASSLQDNLGTEAF
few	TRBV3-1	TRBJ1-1	ASSPEGIAEAF
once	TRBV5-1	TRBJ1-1	ASSGTGKKNTEAF
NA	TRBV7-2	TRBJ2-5	ASSFTGAGETQY
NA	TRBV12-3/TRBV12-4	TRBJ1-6	ASSPSRGGYSPLH
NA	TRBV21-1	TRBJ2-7	ASSNSGGRYEQY
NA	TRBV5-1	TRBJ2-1	ASSLLLEESEQF
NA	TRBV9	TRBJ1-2	ASSVADFTRDGYT
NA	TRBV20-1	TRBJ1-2	SAPPTGGPNYGYT
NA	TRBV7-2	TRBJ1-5	ASSSGTGDNQPQH
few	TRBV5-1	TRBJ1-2	ASSFETGFYGYT
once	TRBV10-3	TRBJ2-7	AISPTDTYEQY
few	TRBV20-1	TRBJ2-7	SAPNGYEQY
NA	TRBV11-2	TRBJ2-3	ASSPYMGADTQY
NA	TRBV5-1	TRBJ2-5	ASSPVGLADQETQY
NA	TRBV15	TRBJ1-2	ATSRGKGTYGYT